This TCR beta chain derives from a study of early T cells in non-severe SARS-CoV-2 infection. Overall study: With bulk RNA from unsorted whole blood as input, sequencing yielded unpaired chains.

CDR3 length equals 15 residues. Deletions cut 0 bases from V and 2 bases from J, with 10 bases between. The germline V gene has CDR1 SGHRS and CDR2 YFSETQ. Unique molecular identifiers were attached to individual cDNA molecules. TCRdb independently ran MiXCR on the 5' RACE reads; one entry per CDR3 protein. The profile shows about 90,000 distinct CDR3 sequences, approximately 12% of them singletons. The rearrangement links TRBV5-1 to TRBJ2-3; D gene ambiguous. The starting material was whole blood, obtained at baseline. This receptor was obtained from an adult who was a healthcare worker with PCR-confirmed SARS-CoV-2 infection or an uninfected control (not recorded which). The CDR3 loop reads CASSLVGLDTDTQYF. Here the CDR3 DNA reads TGCGCCAGCAGCTTGGTTGGGCTCGACACAGATACGCAGTATTTT. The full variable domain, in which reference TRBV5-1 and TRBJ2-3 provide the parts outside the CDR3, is KAGVTQTPRYLIKTRGQQVTLSCSPISGHRSVSWYQQTPGQGLQFLFEYFSETQRNKGNFPGRFSGRQFSNSRSEMNVSTLELGDSALYLCASSLVGLDTDTQYFGPGTRLTVL.